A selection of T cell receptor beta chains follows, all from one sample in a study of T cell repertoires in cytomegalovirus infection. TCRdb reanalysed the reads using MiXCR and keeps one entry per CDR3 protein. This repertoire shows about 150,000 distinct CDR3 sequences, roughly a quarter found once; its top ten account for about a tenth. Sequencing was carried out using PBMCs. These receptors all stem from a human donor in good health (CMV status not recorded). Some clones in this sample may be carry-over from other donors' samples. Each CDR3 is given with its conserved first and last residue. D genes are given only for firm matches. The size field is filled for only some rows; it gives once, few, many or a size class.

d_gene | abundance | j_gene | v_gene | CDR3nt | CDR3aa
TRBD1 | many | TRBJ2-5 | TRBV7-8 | TGTGCCAGCAGCGATGACAGGGTATCGCCTCAAGAGACCCAGTACTTC | CASSDDRVSPQETQYF
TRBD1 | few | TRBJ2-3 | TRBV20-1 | TGCAGTGCTTTGGACAGGGAGACAAGCACAGATACGCAGTATTTT | CSALDRETSTDTQYF
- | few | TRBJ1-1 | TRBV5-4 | TGTGCCAGCAGCTTGGACAGTCAGAACACTGAAGCTTTCTTT | CASSLDSQNTEAFF
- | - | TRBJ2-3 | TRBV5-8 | TGTGCCAGCAGCGTACAGGGCGGGGATACGCAGTATTTT | CASSVQGGDTQYF
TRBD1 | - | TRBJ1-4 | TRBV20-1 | TGCAGTGCTAGACTTGGGACAGGGGATGAAAAACTGTTTTTT | CSARLGTGDEKLFF
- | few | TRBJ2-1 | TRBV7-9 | TGTGCCAGCAGCTTGGGGGGCGGAATCGATGAGCAGTTCTTC | CASSLGGGIDEQFF
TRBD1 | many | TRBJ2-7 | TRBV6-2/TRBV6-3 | TGTGCCAGCAGTTTCGACAGGGGAGCGCTATACGAGCAGTACTTC | CASSFDRGALYEQYF
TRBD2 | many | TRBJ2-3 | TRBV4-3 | TGCGCCAGCAGCCAAGTCCAGCGGGACACAGATACGCAGTATTTT | CASSQVQRDTDTQYF
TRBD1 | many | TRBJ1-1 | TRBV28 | TGTGCCAGCAGTTCCGGACAGGGATACACTGAAGCTTTCTTT | CASSSGQGYTEAFF
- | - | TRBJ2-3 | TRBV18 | TGTGCCAGCTCATCAGGAGTAGGGAGCACAGATACGCAGTATTTT | CASSSGVGSTDTQYF
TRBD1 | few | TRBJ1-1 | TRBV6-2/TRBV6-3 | TGTGCCAGCAGTTACGGGACAGGGTATACTGAAGCTTTCTTT | CASSYGTGYTEAFF
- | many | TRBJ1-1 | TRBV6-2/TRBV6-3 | TGTGCCAGCAGGGGACCGACGAGCACTGAAGCTTTCTTT | CASRGPTSTEAFF
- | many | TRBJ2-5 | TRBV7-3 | TGTGCCAGCAGCTTAACGAAGGGTGGGAAAGAGACCCAGTACTTC | CASSLTKGGKETQYF
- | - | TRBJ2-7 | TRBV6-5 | TGTGCCAGCAGTCGAGGGTCCGCCTACGAGCAGTACTTC | CASSRGSAYEQYF
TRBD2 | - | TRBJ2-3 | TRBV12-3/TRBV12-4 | TGTGCCAGCAGTTTCGGGGGGACTAGGACAGATACGCAGTATTTT | CASSFGGTRTDTQYF
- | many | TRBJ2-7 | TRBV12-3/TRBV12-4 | TGTGCCAGCAGCCCGCAGTATAGGGCTCAGGACGAGCAGTACTTC | CASSPQYRAQDEQYF
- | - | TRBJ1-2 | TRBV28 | TGTGCCAGCACCCTGACGGGTTATGGCTACACCTTC | CASTLTGYGYTF
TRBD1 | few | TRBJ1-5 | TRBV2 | TGTGCCAGCAGTGAAACTCTTGACAGGGGGCCGAGTCAGCCCCAGCATTTT | CASSETLDRGPSQPQHF
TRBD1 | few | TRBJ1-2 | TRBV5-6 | TGTGCCAGCAGCTCCTATCTCCCGGGACAGGGGTTATTTGGCTACACCTTC | CASSSYLPGQGLFGYTF
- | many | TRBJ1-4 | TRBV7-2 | TGTGCCAGCAGCTCCGTCTATGAAAAACTGTTTTTT | CASSSVYEKLFF
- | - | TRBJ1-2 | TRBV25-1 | TGTGCCAGCGCCGAGACAGGACACTATGGCTACACCTTC | CASAETGHYGYTF
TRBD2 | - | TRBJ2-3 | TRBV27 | TGTGCCAGCAGTGTCTCCAGCGGGAGGTTTGGAGATACGCAGTATTTT | CASSVSSGRFGDTQYF
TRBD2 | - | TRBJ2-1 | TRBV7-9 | TGTGCCAGCAGCTTACTCTTAGCGGGAGTTGAGCAGTTCTTC | CASSLLLAGVEQFF
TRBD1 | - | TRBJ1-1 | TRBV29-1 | TGCAGCATAACGGGACAGGAGAACACTGAAGCTTTCTTT | CSITGQENTEAFF
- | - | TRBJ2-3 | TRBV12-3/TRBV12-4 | TGTGCCAGCAGCTCCCTTGGACTGCAAACGCAGTATTTT | CASSSLGLQTQYF
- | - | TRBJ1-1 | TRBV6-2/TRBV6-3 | TGTGCCAGCAGTTACAACCCAGGTGGCGCGAACACTGAAGCTTTCTTT | CASSYNPGGANTEAFF
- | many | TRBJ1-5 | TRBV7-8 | TGTGCCAGCAGCTTACGGACAAGGGGAAATCAGCCCCAGCATTTT | CASSLRTRGNQPQHF
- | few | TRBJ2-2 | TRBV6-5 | TGTGCCAGCAGAACCCGGGACGGACTTAACACCGGGGAGCTGTTTTTT | CASRTRDGLNTGELFF
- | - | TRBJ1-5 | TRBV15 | TGTGCCACCAGCAGAGATCTCGGGAGCAATCAGCCCCAGCATTTT | CATSRDLGSNQPQHF
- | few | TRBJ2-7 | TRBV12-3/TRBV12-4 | TGTGCCAGCAGTCCCTCTCCGGGCCACATCTGGCAGTACTTC | CASSPSPGHIWQYF
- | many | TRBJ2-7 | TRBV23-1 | TGCGCCAGCAGTCAATCGGCGGCAGCGACCTACGAGCAGTACTTC | CASSQSAAATYEQYF
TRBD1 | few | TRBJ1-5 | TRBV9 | TGTGCCAGCAGCGTAGAGGGGGCAGGGCAGGCCAATCAGCCCCAGCATTTT | CASSVEGAGQANQPQHF
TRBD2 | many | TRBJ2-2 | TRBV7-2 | TGTGCCAGCAGCTCCTGGACTAGCGGGACCGGGGAGCTGTTTTTT | CASSSWTSGTGELFF
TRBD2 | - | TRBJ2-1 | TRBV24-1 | TGTGCCACCAGTGAACCGAAGGGCGGGAGTATCAATGAGCAGTTCTTC | CATSEPKGGSINEQFF
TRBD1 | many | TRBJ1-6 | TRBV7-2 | TGTGCCAGCAGCCGCCGGGACAGGGGAAATTCACCCCTCCACTTT | CASSRRDRGNSPLHF
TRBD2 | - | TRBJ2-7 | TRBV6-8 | TGTGCCAGCAGGGGACTAGCGGGACTTAACTCCTACGAGCAGTACTTC | CASRGLAGLNSYEQYF
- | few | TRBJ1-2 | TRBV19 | TGTGCCAGTAGTTCTGGGAACTATGGCTACACCTTC | CASSSGNYGYTF
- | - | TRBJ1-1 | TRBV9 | TGTGCCAGCAGCCCAAGAGGGCAAATGAACACTGAAGCTTTCTTT | CASSPRGQMNTEAFF
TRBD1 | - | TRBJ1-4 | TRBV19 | TGTGCCAGTAGTATGCGAGGGGACAGGGGGCCTGAAAAACTGTTTTTT | CASSMRGDRGPEKLFF
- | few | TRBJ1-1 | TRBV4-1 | TGCGCCAGCAGCCAAAGAATGGATCCGAACACTGAAGCTTTCTTT | CASSQRMDPNTEAFF